The count of the clone carrying this TCR beta chain is one. Its antigen is unidentified. Sequencing was performed with immunoSEQ multiplex PCR; in TCRdb, only in-frame clones are kept and a portion is missing. Of about 140,000 clones in the sample, approximately 80% were seen once. This specimen comes from a study of T cell responses to AZD1222 COVID-19 vaccine. Study overall: Second doses at about 4 or about 12 weeks were pooled.

General observations from the study: Two doses of AZD1222 preceded a rise in Spike-specific TCR breadth and depth. Repertoire sampling occurred only after the peak T cell response.

The sequence came from an adult in good health. This specimen was peripheral blood, taken on day 0 of AZD1222 vaccination.

Here the CDR3 DNA reads TGTGCCAGCAGTTACGGGGTGGGAAAAGAGACCCAGTACTTC. The encoded protein is CASSYGVGKETQYF. This chain links TRBV6-6 with TRBJ2-5; no firm D call. V was cut by 2 bases and J by 3 bases, with 10 bases left in between. In germline, CDR1 is MNHNY, CDR2 SVGAGI (reference sequence). This CDR3 has 14 residues.